This T cell receptor (beta chain) was recorded in a study of CD8 T cells in ankylosing spondylitis (dated by TCRdb to 2017 to 2019). Broadly, across the study: To find TCR variants linked to disease, the study profiled T cell receptor beta repertoires in ankylosing spondylitis patients and healthy donors. Peripheral blood was sampled, and synovial fluid was also collected from ankylosing spondylitis patients. The whole study cohort included about a hundred healthy donors and 20 to 30 ankylosing spondylitis patients.

The CDR3 numbers 12 residues from cysteine through phenylalanine. Solely the CDR3 DNA is kept, with 36 bases framed from the first base. V loses 7 bases, J loses 4 bases, and the germline ends lie 10 bases apart. What the research found in general, with its limitations: According to the report, matched synovial fluid samples from ankylosing spondylitis patients were significantly enriched for the disease-linked clones. The disease-linked clones had a CD8+ phenotype and were found at relatively low frequencies in peripheral blood. Some of the motif variants had been reported before in the synovial fluid and blood of reactive arthritis patients, a finding that suggests common disease-initiation mechanisms. A TCR beta motif made up of several highly homologous amino acid variants appeared to be characteristic of blood from ankylosing spondylitis patients.

TCRdb names Illumina HiSeq 2500 as the instrument used. Quantitative 5'-RACE with molecular barcodes was used to prepare TCR beta libraries. In the paper's pipeline: Disease-linked TCR variants were identified with a new computational method built on a probabilistic model of VDJ rearrangement. The public reads were run again by TCRdb, first through fastp at Q25 and then through MiXCR, and only productive beta chains were kept. Each CDR3 protein gets just one entry, which takes the most common genes and DNA from the rows behind it. It is TCRdb's table, rather than the study itself, that gives the V and J calls and clone size. The sample table records more than 650,000 distinct CDR3 sequences; roughly 10% of these occur just once. Less than 0.65% of the sample is in the top ten clones. In its sample, this clonotype was seen many times. It lacks a known antigen. No much larger clonotype is one base removed from it; base qualities were not supplied.

The clonotype originates from a male donor with ankylosing spondylitis. The rearrangement combines TRBV12-3 or TRBV12-4 with TRBJ1-2, with no confidently assigned D gene. Material for sequencing was blood, either unsorted or a sorted T cell fraction (not recorded which). CDR3 loop: CASTLLRYGYTF. The nucleotide sequence reads TGTGCCAGCACTCTACTGCGCTATGGCTACACCTTC.